This TCR beta chain was captured in a study of T cells in tuberculosis. Study at large: CD1B tetramers identified T cells specific for mycobacterial lipid GMM.

This clone was counted a few times. Sorting used thawed, overnight-rested PBMC stained with anti-CD3, a viability dye and GMM-loaded CD1B tetramer. C32 glucose monomycolate from Rhodococcus equi was loaded onto the CD1B tetramers. Each donor contributed roughly 100,000 sorted tetramer-negative cells. Sequencing was performed with immunoSEQ multiplex PCR; in TCRdb, only in-frame clones are kept and a portion is missing. The repertoire has 55,000 to 70,000 clones, around 86% of them found once; the top ten carry around 13%. V lost 2 bases and J 5 bases, leaving 7 bases between the germline ends. CDR3 length equals 12 residues. Looked up from germline, CDR1 is MNHNS and CDR2 is SASEGT.

This sequence was found in an adult woman with latent tuberculosis. The chain couples TRBV6-1 to TRBJ2-7; no firm D call. Specimen: CD1b-GMM tetramer-negative cells sorted from PBMCs. The DNA of the CDR3 is TGTGCCAGCAGTGAACAGGTCGACGAGCAGTACTTC. Residues: CASSEQVDEQYF.